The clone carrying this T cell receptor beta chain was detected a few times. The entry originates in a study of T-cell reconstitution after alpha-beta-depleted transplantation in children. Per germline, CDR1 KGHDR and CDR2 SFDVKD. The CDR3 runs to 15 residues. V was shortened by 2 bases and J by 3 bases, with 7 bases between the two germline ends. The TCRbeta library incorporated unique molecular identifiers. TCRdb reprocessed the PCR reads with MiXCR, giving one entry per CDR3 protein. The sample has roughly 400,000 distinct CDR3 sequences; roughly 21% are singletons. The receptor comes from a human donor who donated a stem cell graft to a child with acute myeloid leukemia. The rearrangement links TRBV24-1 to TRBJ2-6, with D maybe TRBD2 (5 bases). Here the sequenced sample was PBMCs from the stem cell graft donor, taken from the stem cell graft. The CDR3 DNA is TGTGCCACCAGTGATTACGGACTTGGGGCCAACGTCCTGACTTTC. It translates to CATSDYGLGANVLTF.